This TCR beta chain was sequenced in a study of blood T cell repertoires in COVID-19. Study summary: Acute and convalescent COVID-19 specimens originated in the United States, Italy and Spain. PBMCs, B-cell-depleted T cells, or T cells were the source of the cDNA or gDNA that made up the material.

The CDR3 length is 16 residues. Trimming cost V 4 bases and J 0 bases; bases outside gene matches: 4. In germline, CDR1 is MNHEY, CDR2 SVGEGT. Authors' methods: Nucleated cell number was recorded as an estimate derived from reference gene primer amplification. Assay used: immunoSEQ multiplex PCR; TCRdb lists only in-frame clones, some missing. V, J and clone size were drawn from that table, and D and trimming were deduced from the DNA. The table lists 45,000 to 55,000 clones, 90% of them singletons. Sequencing was carried out using peripheral blood. This receptor was taken from a human donor in a cohort sampled during active COVID-19. The rearrangement links TRBV6-2 or TRBV6-3 to TRBJ2-1; 9 positions agree with TRBD2. The CDR3 DNA reads TGTGCCAGCAGTTTCGGACTAGCGCGCTCCTACAATGAGCAGTTCTTC. Protein product: CASSFGLARSYNEQFF.